The 13 T cell receptor beta chains below come from one sample, sequenced in a study of T cells after yellow fever vaccination. TCRdb recomputed calls from the 5' RACE reads with MiXCR, one row per CDR3 protein. The sample includes about 320,000 distinct CDR3 sequences, roughly a tenth of them seen just once. Material: CD4+ T cells sorted from PBMCs, obtained 45 days after the yellow fever booster vaccination. These receptors were taken from a man aged 18 to 29 who received the YFV17D yellow fever vaccine.

This rearrangement joins TRBV7-9 to TRBJ1-2; D not certain. The CDR3 has 15 residues. V was cut by 4 bases and J by 8 bases, with 20 bases left in between. Germline CDR1 reads SEHNR; CDR2 reads FQNEAQ (reference sequence). This CDR3 is CASSSHTPGLHGYTF. In nucleotides, the CDR3 is TGTGCCAGCAGCTCACATACACCCGGGCTCCACGGCTACACCTTC.

V gene TRBV6-5 combines with J gene TRBJ2-7; D is undetermined. CDR1 MNHEY and CDR2 SVGAGI come from the germline V gene. The V gene lost 1 base and the J gene lost 4 bases, with 2 bases spanning the gap. The CDR3 length is 11 residues. The CDR3 loop reads CASSYFYEQYF. The CDR3 DNA reads as TGTGCCAGCAGTTACTTTTACGAGCAGTACTTC.

This clonotype was counted between two and nine times. J is TRBJ2-7 and V is TRBV5-1; 10 nucleotides align to TRBD1. J was trimmed by 3 bases and V by 5 bases; bases with no gene match: 5. The CDR3 length is 14 residues. CDR1 is SGHRS and CDR2 is YFSETQ in the germline V gene. The CDR3 bases are TGCGCCAGCAGACGAGGACAGGGGGACTACGAGCAGTACTTC. As protein: CASRRGQGDYEQYF.

This clonotype came up a few times. The V call is TRBV6-4, the J call TRBJ1-2, with 8 bases aligning to TRBD1. J gave up 3 bases and V 7 bases, and 4 bases lay outside the gene matches. The germline CDR1 and CDR2 sequences are MRHNA and SNTAGT. CDR3 length: 13 amino acids. CDR3 sequence reads: CASNIQGDYGYTF. The CDR3 coding sequence is TGTGCCAGCAATATACAGGGGGACTATGGCTACACCTTC.

This clonotype turned up a few times. The chain links TRBV19 to TRBJ2-1; possibly TRBD2 for D (6 bases). Trimming took off 6 bases at V and 5 bases at J, with 14 bases between the two ends. Germline V lookup: CDR1 LNHDA, CDR2 SQIVND (reference sequence). The CDR3 length is 14 residues. This chain's CDR3 is CASRKRGSDNEQFF. The CDR3, as DNA: TGTGCCAGTAGGAAACGGGGGTCCGACAATGAGCAGTTCTTC.

This clonotype occurred once. A much larger clonotype is one base distant, so this may be a read error. V usage is TRBV12-3 or TRBV12-4 and J usage is TRBJ2-1, with 9 bases identical to TRBD2. J gave up 15 bases and V 6 bases, and 18 bases lay outside the gene matches. The CDR3 length is 15 residues. The CDR3 protein is CASSQAGLAGYGLFF. The DNA of the CDR3 is TGTGCCAGCAGCCAAGCGGGTCTAGCGGGATATGGGCTGTTCTTC.

The rearrangement uses TRBV9 and TRBJ1-5; no clear D gene. CDR3 length equals 14 residues. The V gene's germline CDR1 is SGDLS and CDR2 YYNGEE. V was shortened by 4 bases and J by 1 base, with 9 bases between the two germline ends. CDR3 coding DNA: TGTGCCAGCAGCCACGGTTGGAGCAATCAGCCCCAGCATTTT. Its protein product is CASSHGWSNQPQHF.

V and J are TRBV7-2 and TRBJ1-3; 12 nucleotides match TRBD1. Unmatched junction bases numbered 12, after V lost 5 bases and J lost 1 base. This CDR3 spans 19 amino acids. Germline lookup yields CDR1 SGHTA and CDR2 FQGNSA. The CDR3 DNA reads as TGTGCCAGCAGCCAATTGGGGGACAGGGGGCCTTTATCTGGAAACACCATATATTTT. Protein sequence: CASSQLGDRGPLSGNTIYF.

V and J are TRBV19 and TRBJ2-1; possibly TRBD2 for D (6 bases). Germline V CDR1 and CDR2: LNHDA, SQIVND (reference sequence). The CDR3 contains 15 residues. Trimming cost V 3 bases and J 1 base, with 10 bases left between them. CDR3 bases: TGTGCCAGTAGTATTTACGGGGGATCCTACAATGAGCAGTTCTTC. Translated: CASSIYGGSYNEQFF.

In this sample, this clonotype turned up many times. The chain has TRBV24-1 and TRBJ2-3; TRBD2 might be the D (6 bases). From germline, CDR1 is KGHDR and CDR2 SFDVKD. This CDR3 spans 15 amino acids. Trimming stripped 4 bases from V and 6 bases from J, with 16 bases between. CDR3: CATSDPRGAGDTQYF. The CDR3 DNA sequence: TGTGCCACCAGTGACCCCCGAGGGGCGGGGGATACGCAGTATTTT.

The table lists this clonotype with many counts. The rearrangement uses TRBV7-9 and TRBJ2-5, with TRBD2 identical over 13 bases. There are 16 residues in the CDR3. The V gene end was trimmed by 4 bases and the J gene end by 2 bases; junction bases not matched to a gene: 4. Germline CDR1 reads SEHNR; CDR2 reads FQNEAQ (reference sequence). CDR3 coding DNA: TGTGCCAGCAGCTCCGGACTAGCGGGGGTACAAGAGACCCAGTACTTC. This encodes CASSSGLAGVQETQYF.

This clonotype was picked up a small number of times. The rearrangement uses TRBV18 and TRBJ1-5; 9 bases are a match to TRBD1. Germline CDR1 KGHSH, CDR2 LQKENI. V lost 6 bases and J lost 6; bases outside the gene matches: 9. The length of the CDR3 is 15 residues. The chain's CDR3 is CASSPGTGHGQPQHF. For the CDR3, the DNA is TGTGCCAGCTCTCCCGGGACAGGGCACGGTCAGCCCCAGCATTTT.

Written as DNA, the CDR3 is TGTGCCAGCAGTGGACTAGCGGGGAGATCGGGGTCCTACGAGCAGTACTTC. Amino acid sequence: CASSGLAGRSGSYEQYF. The genes are TRBV27 and TRBJ2-7; TRBD2 aligns across 12 bases. The CDR3 loop spans 17 amino acids. Trimming cost V 5 bases and J 1 base; bases outside gene matches: 9. CDR1 MNHEY and CDR2 SMNVEV come from the germline V gene (reference sequence).